The T cell receptor beta chain described here comes from a study of T cell responses to AZD1222 COVID-19 vaccine. Study-wide results and limits: White British ancestry dominated among donors, who included more females, and clonal diversity was possibly underestimated.

Germline values: CDR1 KGHSH, CDR2 LQKENI. The CDR3 loop spans 16 amino acids. The germline V and J ends were trimmed by 6 bases and 1 base, with 16 bases remaining between them. As for this clone: Its specificity is not known.

Libraries were prepared by immunoSEQ multiplex PCR; TCRdb keeps only in-frame clonotypes and omits some of them. The data contain 150,000 to 200,000 clones, approximately 94% of them singletons. The sample was peripheral blood, taken 28 days after the second AZD1222 dose. The J gene is TRBJ1-5, the V gene TRBV18; unclear D gene. The TCR was taken from an adult who received the AZD1222 COVID-19 vaccine. CDR3 nucleotide sequence: TGTGCCAGCTCCGCAATGGGGTTAAACAGCAATCAGCCCCAGCATTTT. Translation: CASSAMGLNSNQPQHF. Drawing the rest from reference TRBV18 and TRBJ1-5, the complete variable domain is NAGVMQNPRHLVRRRGQEARLRCSPMKGHSHVYWYRQLPEEGLKFMVYLQKENIIDESGMPKERFSAEFPKEGPSILRIQQVVRGDSAAYFCASSAMGLNSNQPQHFGDGTRLSIL.